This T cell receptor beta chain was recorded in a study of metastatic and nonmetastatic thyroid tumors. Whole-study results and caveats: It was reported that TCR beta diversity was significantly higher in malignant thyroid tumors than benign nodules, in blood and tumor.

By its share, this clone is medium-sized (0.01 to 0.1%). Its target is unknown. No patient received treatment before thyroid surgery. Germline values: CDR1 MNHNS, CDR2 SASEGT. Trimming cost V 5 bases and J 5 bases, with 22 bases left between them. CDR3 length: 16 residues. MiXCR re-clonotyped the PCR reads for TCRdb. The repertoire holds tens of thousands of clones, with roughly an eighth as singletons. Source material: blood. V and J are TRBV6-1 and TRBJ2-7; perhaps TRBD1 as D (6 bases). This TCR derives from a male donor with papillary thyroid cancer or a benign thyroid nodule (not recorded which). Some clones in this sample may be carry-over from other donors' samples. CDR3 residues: CASSPPLNTGYDEQYF. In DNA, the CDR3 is TGTGCCAGCAGTCCCCCGTTGAACACAGGGTACGACGAGCAGTACTTC.